A selection of T cell receptor beta chains follows, all from one sample in a study of blood T cell repertoires in COVID-19. Generated by immunoSEQ multiplex PCR, the TCRdb table keeps only in-frame clones and is missing some. The data contain about 410,000 clones, roughly 90% of them singletons. Sequencing was carried out using peripheral blood. The receptors derive from a woman aged 30 to 39 with active or convalescent COVID-19. CDR3s include the opening cysteine and the closing phenylalanine or tryptophan. A D gene is named only where the DNA matches it firmly.

v_call	d_call	j_call	cdr3_aa
TRBV24-1	NA	TRBJ1-2	CATSDVTLSVGDYRYGYTF
TRBV4-1	TRBD1	TRBJ2-1	CASSQGQGADEQFF
TRBV6-1	NA	TRBJ2-7	CASSEEEGIGGVEEQYF
TRBV19	TRBD2	TRBJ2-3	CASARGTNTDTQYF
TRBV4-1	NA	TRBJ2-7	CASSHLDSRSYEQYF
TRBV6-5	NA	TRBJ1-4	CASSTGATNEKLFF
TRBV4-1	NA	TRBJ2-1	CASRKLGTIYNEQFF
TRBV29-1	NA	TRBJ1-1	CSVESEAAEAFF
TRBV9	NA	TRBJ2-2	CASSKGDSSNTGELFF
TRBV27	NA	TRBJ1-1	CASSLMMGSEAFF
TRBV28	TRBD2	TRBJ2-3	CASSLGGRAKGDTQYF
TRBV28	NA	TRBJ2-3	CASSSVPIDTQYF
TRBV18	NA	TRBJ1-6	CASSPPFSGGRNSPLHF
TRBV30	NA	TRBJ1-5	CAWSVGLGDQPQHF
TRBV7-6	NA	TRBJ2-2	CASSPLLGAGELFF
TRBV6-1	TRBD2	TRBJ2-1	CASSVGLARGHNEQFF
TRBV6-5	TRBD1	TRBJ2-7	CASSQPGQGADEQYF
TRBV27	NA	TRBJ2-7	CASSSTDSYEQYF